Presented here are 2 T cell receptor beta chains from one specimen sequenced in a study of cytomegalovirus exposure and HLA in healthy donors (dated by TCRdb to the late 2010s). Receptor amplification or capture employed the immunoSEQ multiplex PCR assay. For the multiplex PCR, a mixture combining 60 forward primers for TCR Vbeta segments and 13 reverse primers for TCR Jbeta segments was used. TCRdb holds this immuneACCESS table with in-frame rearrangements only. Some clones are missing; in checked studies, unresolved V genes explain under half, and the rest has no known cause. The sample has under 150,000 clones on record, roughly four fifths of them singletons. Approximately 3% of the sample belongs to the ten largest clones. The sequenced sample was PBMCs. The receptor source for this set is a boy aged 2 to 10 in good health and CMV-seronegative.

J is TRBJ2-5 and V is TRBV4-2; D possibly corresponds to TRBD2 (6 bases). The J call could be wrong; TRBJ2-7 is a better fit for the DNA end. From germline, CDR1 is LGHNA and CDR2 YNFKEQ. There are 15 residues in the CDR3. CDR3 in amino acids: CASSQGRGSFYEQYF. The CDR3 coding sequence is TGTGCCAGCAGCCAAGGGAGGGGCAGCTTCTACGAGCAGTACTTC.

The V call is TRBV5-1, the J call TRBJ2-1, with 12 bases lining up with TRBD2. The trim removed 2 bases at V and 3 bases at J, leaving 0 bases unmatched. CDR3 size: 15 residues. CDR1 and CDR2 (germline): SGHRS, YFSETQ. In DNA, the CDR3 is TGCGCCAGCAGCTTACTAGCGGGAGGCTACAATGAGCAGTTCTTC. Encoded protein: CASSLLAGGYNEQFF.